The 24 T cell receptor beta chains below come from one sample, sequenced in a study of T cell clones after liver transplantation. Produced via immunoSEQ multiplex PCR; TCRdb's table is partial and in-frame only. The profile covers about 11,000 clones, with 70% to 75% appearing a single time and about 23% taken by the ten largest. The source was CD4+ T cells from blood, collected around 33 months after liver transplant. All receptors derive from a human patient who received a liver transplant. Some T cells may arise from the graft donor.

This clone came up once. CDR3 in amino acids: CASSIQGGFYEQYF. CDR3 sequence (DNA): TGTGCCAGCAGTATACAAGGGGGCTTCTACGAGCAGTACTTC. The chain joins TRBV28 to TRBJ2-7, with 7 bases matching TRBD1. Looked up from germline, CDR1 is MDHEN and CDR2 is SYDVKM. The CDR3 extends over 14 amino acids. The trim removed 5 bases at V and 3 bases at J, leaving 7 bases unmatched.

The chain has TRBV5-1 and TRBJ2-7; a possible D gene is TRBD2 (6 bases). Trimming left V 0 bases short and J 4 bases short, with 11 bases between. CDR1 and CDR2 (germline): SGHRS, YFSETQ. CDR3 length: 14 residues. The CDR3 here is CASSLAGGIYEQYF. The CDR3 DNA reads TGCGCCAGCAGCTTGGCTGGAGGGATATACGAGCAGTACTTC.

This clone showed up just a few times. This chain joins TRBV19 and TRBJ1-2, with 9 bases identical to TRBD1. The V gene's germline CDR1 is LNHDA and CDR2 SQIVND (reference sequence). V shed 2 bases, J shed 6 bases, and the junction held 7 bases outside the gene matches. The CDR3 is 15 residues long. CDR3 nucleotides: TGTGCCAGTAGTATATCGGGACAGGGCTTAAATGGCTACACCTTC. It codes for CASSISGQGLNGYTF.

The V and J genes are TRBV28 and TRBJ2-5; 12 bases line up with TRBD2. CDR3 length equals 18 residues. The V segment lost 5 bases and the J segment 0 bases; nucleotides outside the gene matches: 10. Germline assignment: CDR1 MDHEN and CDR2 SYDVKM. The CDR3 is CASSRLAGADLYQETQYF. CDR3 nucleotides: TGTGCCAGCAGTCGACTAGCGGGAGCCGACTTGTACCAAGAGACCCAGTACTTC.

This clone was seen a few times. V gene TRBV7-9 combines with J gene TRBJ2-5, with D possibly matching TRBD1 (5 bases). The CDR3 covers 15 residues. Germline V gives CDR1 SEHNR, CDR2 FQNEAQ (reference sequence). V lost 1 base and J lost 2, with 11 bases in between. Written as DNA, the CDR3 is TGTGCCAGCAGCTTAGGTGACAGCAAGCAAGAGACCCAGTACTTC. This encodes CASSLGDSKQETQYF.

This chain joins TRBV30 and TRBJ1-4; tentatively, D is TRBD1 (6 bases). CDR1 and CDR2 (germline): GTSNPN, SVGIG (reference sequence). The CDR3 consists of 20 residues. The V and J ends lost 0 bases and 0 bases respectively, with 23 bases between them. The CDR3 sequence: CAWSVYKPGHSRTTNEKLFF. CDR3 sequence (DNA): TGTGCCTGGAGTGTCTACAAACCGGGACACTCTCGTACAACTAATGAAAAACTGTTTTTT.

The chain recombines TRBV5-4 with TRBJ1-1; possibly TRBD1 for D (6 bases). CDR1 is SGHNT, CDR2 YYREEE, per germline (reference sequence). Trimming cost V 6 bases and J 5 bases, with 20 bases left between them. This CDR3 is built from 15 residues. The CDR3 loop reads CASTVGAGRETEAFF. CDR3 in DNA: TGTGCCAGCACGGTGGGGGCAGGGAGGGAAACTGAAGCTTTCTTT.

This chain joins TRBV5-1 and TRBJ2-5; D is perhaps TRBD1 or TRBD2 (6 bases each). V lost 2 bases and J lost 3, with 14 bases in between. The germline V gene encodes CDR1 SGHRS and CDR2 YFSETQ. This CDR3 contains 15 residues. CDR3 DNA sequence: TGCGCCAGCAGCTTCACGGGGGCACACGAAGAGACCCAGTACTTC. Its protein product is CASSFTGAHEETQYF. Complete variable domain (other parts from reference TRBV5-1 and TRBJ2-5): KAGVTQTPRYLIKTRGQQVTLSCSPISGHRSVSWYQQTPGQGLQFLFEYFSETQRNKGNFPGRFSGRQFSNSRSEMNVSTLELGDSALYLCASSFTGAHEETQYFGPGTRLLVL.

This rearrangement joins TRBV19 to TRBJ2-2; the D gene is possibly TRBD2 (5 bases). The V end was cut by 9 bases, the J end by 7 bases, with 12 bases between. The germline V gene encodes CDR1 LNHDA and CDR2 SQIVND (reference sequence). There are 12 residues in the CDR3. The chain's CDR3 is CASNYGNGELFF. In DNA, the CDR3 is TGTGCCAGCAATTACGGGAACGGGGAGCTGTTTTTT.

The rearrangement links TRBV13 to TRBJ2-3; the D gene is possibly TRBD1 (6 bases). This CDR3 spans 14 amino acids. The V gene lost 4 bases and the J gene lost 4 bases, with 12 bases spanning the gap. Per the germline V gene, CDR1 is PRHDT and CDR2 is FYEKMQ (reference sequence). The CDR3 region has the DNA TGTGCCAGCAGCTGGATACAGGGTCCAGATACGCAGTATTTT. Its protein is CASSWIQGPDTQYF. Complete variable domain (other parts from reference TRBV13 and TRBJ2-3): AAGVIQSPRHLIKEKRETATLKCYPIPRHDTVYWYQQGPGQDPQFLISFYEKMQSDKGSIPDRFSAQQFSDYHSELNMSSLELGDSALYFCASSWIQGPDTQYFGPGTRLTVL.

The rearrangement uses TRBV5-4 and TRBJ2-7; D is tentatively TRBD1 or TRBD2 (5 bases each). The CDR3 has 14 amino acids. Trimming took 0 bases from V and 4 from J, leaving 11 bases between them. Germline assignment: CDR1 SGHNT and CDR2 YYREEE (reference sequence). The CDR3 region is CASSLDEGPYEQYV. The CDR3 DNA is TGTGCCAGCAGCTTGGATGAGGGGCCTTACGAGCAGTACGTC.

V and J are TRBV28 and TRBJ2-2; 8 bases map to TRBD1. V lost 4 bases, J lost 0 bases, and 4 bases stayed unmatched. Per the germline V gene, CDR1 is MDHEN and CDR2 is SYDVKM. There are 16 residues in the CDR3. The CDR3 DNA reads as TGTGCCAGCAGTTCGAGGACAGGGTCGAACACCGGGGAGCTGTTTTTT. This translates into CASSSRTGSNTGELFF. Full variable domain (rest looked up from reference TRBV28 and TRBJ2-2): DVKVTQSSRYLVKRTGEKVFLECVQDMDHENMFWYRQDPGLGLRLIYFSYDVKMKEKGDIPEGYSVSREKKERFSLILESASTNQTSMYLCASSSRTGSNTGELFFGEGSRLTVL.

The chain joins TRBV5-1 to TRBJ2-5; 9 nucleotides match TRBD1. CDR1 is SGHRS and CDR2 is YFSETQ in the germline V gene. The CDR3 totals 14 residues. V dropped 3 bases and J dropped 5; count of bases not matched to a gene: 5. The CDR3 nucleotides read TGCGCCAGCAGCTCCGGGACAGGGTGGGAGACCCAGTACTTC. It yields the protein CASSSGTGWETQYF.

The genes are TRBV7-9 and TRBJ2-1, with TRBD2 matching 7 bases. CDR1 and CDR2 (germline): SEHNR, FQNEAQ (reference sequence). The CDR3 runs 16 residues. V lost 5 bases and J lost 0; bases outside the gene matches: 7. In nucleotides, the CDR3 is TGTGCCAGCAGCGCAGCGGGGTTGAGCTCCTACAATGAGCAGTTCTTC. This codes for CASSAAGLSSYNEQFF.

V usage is TRBV7-2 and J usage is TRBJ2-3; 7 bases align to TRBD2. Germline CDR1 reads SGHTA; CDR2 reads FQGNSA. After removal of 5 bases from V and 0 bases from J, the junction contained 5 bases not matched to a gene. The length of the CDR3 is 15 residues. CDR3 DNA: TGTGCCAGCAGCACAAGCGGGATCAGCACAGATACGCAGTATTTT. Residues: CASSTSGISTDTQYF. The full variable domain, with the rest looked up from reference TRBV7-2 and TRBJ2-3, is GAGVSQSPSNKVTEKGKDVELRCDPISGHTALYWYRQSLGQGLEFLIYFQGNSAPDKSGLPSDRFSAERTGGSVSTLTIQRTQQEDSAVYLCASSTSGISTDTQYFGPGTRLTVL.

The gene calls are TRBV5-6 and TRBJ1-1; D is undetermined. In germline, CDR1 is SGHDT, CDR2 YYEEEE. V was pared by 3 bases and J by 5 bases, with 8 bases between. This CDR3 spans 12 amino acids. The CDR3 spells CASSSYVTEAFF. CDR3 bases: TGTGCCAGCAGCTCGTATGTAACTGAAGCTTTCTTT.

The chain employs TRBV25-1 and TRBJ2-5; a weak D match, TRBD2 (5 bases). Germline V gene lookup returns CDR1 MGHDK and CDR2 SYGVNS. V dropped 1 base and J dropped 5 bases, with 11 bases sitting between them. CDR3 size: 14 residues. The CDR3 sequence: CASSESPRGETQYF. The CDR3 nucleotides read TGTGCCAGCAGTGAATCCCCCCGGGGTGAGACCCAGTACTTC.

The V gene is TRBV7-6, the J gene TRBJ2-1, with TRBD2 matching 12 bases. The ends lost 6 bases at V and 7 bases at J; junction bases unmatched: 10. CDR1 SGHVS and CDR2 FNYEAQ come from the germline V gene. CDR3 size: 16 residues. The DNA of the CDR3 is TGTGCCAGCAGTTTGGGGTGGACTAGCGGGATAAATGAGCAGTTCTTC. Protein sequence: CASSLGWTSGINEQFF.

V and J are TRBV7-2 and TRBJ1-3; D ambiguous. The CDR3 length is 15 residues. With 4 bases removed from V and 2 bases from J, the gap between germline ends came to 12 bases. Germline values: CDR1 SGHTA, CDR2 FQGNSA. The CDR3 reads CASSSYQNTGNTIYF. The CDR3 DNA reads as TGTGCCAGCAGCTCCTATCAAAACACTGGAAACACCATATATTTT.

The chain carries TRBV11-2 and TRBJ2-2; the D gene is possibly TRBD1 (6 bases). This CDR3 contains 15 residues. V was pared by 8 bases and J by 6 bases, with 19 bases between. In germline, CDR1 is SGHAT, CDR2 FQNNGV. CDR3 region: CASVLRTGISGELFF. Here the CDR3 DNA reads TGTGCCAGCGTCCTGCGAACAGGGATTTCCGGGGAGCTGTTTTTT. The whole variable domain, filled in from reference TRBV11-2 and TRBJ2-2, reads EAGVAQSPRYKIIEKRQSVAFWCNPISGHATLYWYQQILGQGPKLLIQFQNNGVVDDSQLPKDRFSAERLKGVDSTLKIQPAKLEDSAVYLCASVLRTGISGELFFGEGSRLTVL.

The chain joins TRBV11-2 to TRBJ2-7; D perhaps matches TRBD2 (6 bases). The V end was cut by 5 bases, the J end by 6 bases, with 20 bases between. Germline CDR1 reads SGHAT; CDR2 reads FQNNGV. The CDR3 is 15 residues long. The CDR3 DNA follows: TGTGCCAGCAGCCCCGGACTAACCCTTTTCGGCGAGCAGTACGTC. Translated, it gives CASSPGLTLFGEQYV.

The rearrangement links TRBV7-6 to TRBJ2-3; D may be TRBD1 (6 bases). Germline assignment: CDR1 SGHVS and CDR2 FNYEAQ. CDR3 length equals 15 residues. V lost 1 base, J lost 4 bases, and 12 bases lay in between. The chain's CDR3 is CASSLVQDRPDTQYF. CDR3 bases: TGTGCCAGCAGCTTAGTTCAAGACAGGCCAGATACGCAGTATTTT.

The chain uses TRBV4-1 and TRBJ2-3; 10 positions agree with TRBD2. J was trimmed by 3 bases and V by 0 bases; bases with no gene match: 6. CDR1 and CDR2 from the germline V gene are MGHRA and YSYEKL. This CDR3 comprises 17 residues. The CDR3 coding sequence is TGCGCCAGCAGCCAAGAGGAGCTAGCGGGGGTTACAGATACGCAGTATTTT. Encoded protein: CASSQEELAGVTDTQYF.

The chain has TRBV2 and TRBJ2-2; 10 bases match TRBD2. The V and J ends lost 8 bases and 1 base, in that order; junction bases with no gene match: 4. This CDR3 region has 15 residues. Germline CDR1 is SNHLY and CDR2 is FYNNEI. The CDR3 is CASSGLAENTGELFF. CDR3 coding DNA: TGTGCCAGCTCAGGACTAGCGGAGAACACCGGGGAGCTGTTTTTT. Full variable domain (missing parts from reference TRBV2 and TRBJ2-2): EPEVTQTPSHQVTQMGQEVILRCVPISNHLYFYWYRQILGQKVEFLVSFYNNEISEKSEIFDDQFSVERPDGSNFTLKIRSTKLEDSAMYFCASSGLAENTGELFFGEGSRLTVL.